This entry describes one T cell receptor (beta chain). Authors' methods: Amplified reference gene primers provided the basis for estimating nucleated cell counts. Method: immunoSEQ multiplex PCR; TCRdb's copy keeps in-frame clones and lacks some. V and J calls and clone size follow that table, whereas D and trimming were derived from the DNA. Found here are about 97,000 clones, roughly 87% of them singletons; the top ten hold around 2%. The sample originates from a study of blood T cell repertoires in COVID-19. At the level of the study: PBMCs, B-cell-depleted T cells, or T cells were the source of the cDNA or gDNA that made up the material.

Germline V gene data show CDR1 as SGHTA and CDR2 as FQGNSA. The CDR3 consists of 13 residues. V was pared by 3 bases and J by 0 bases, with 6 bases between. V is TRBV7-2 and J is TRBJ2-7; weak D call: TRBD1 (5 bases). This TCR came from a man aged 50-59 years with active COVID-19. The sample was peripheral blood. For the CDR3, the DNA is TGTGCCAGCAGCTTTCAGGGCTCCTACGAGCAGTACTTC. Protein product: CASSFQGSYEQYF. Full variable domain (outside the CDR3, taken from reference TRBV7-2 and TRBJ2-7): GAGVSQSPSNKVTEKGKDVELRCDPISGHTALYWYRQSLGQGLEFLIYFQGNSAPDKSGLPSDRFSAERTGGSVSTLTIQRTQQEDSAVYLCASSFQGSYEQYFGPGTRLTVT.